One sample yielded the 13 T cell receptor beta chains listed below, sequenced in a study of shared clonotypes between healthy human individuals. The naive CD8 population came from CD45RO-negative cells selected for CCR7, without terminally differentiated effector memory CD45RA+ cells. TCRdb's copy holds only in-frame clones and misses some; the assay was immunoSEQ multiplex PCR. The sample contains about 2.2 million clones, about 93% of which appear only once. Material: naive CD8+ T cells from PBMCs. The receptors stem from a man aged 18 to 30 in good health. Some clones in this sample may be carry-over from other donors' samples.

Notes on this clone: This sample includes further DNA sequences coding for the same CDR3. This sequence joins TRBV7-9 and TRBJ2-7; the D gene is possibly TRBD2 (5 bases). Germline CDR1 SEHNR, CDR2 FQNEAQ (reference sequence). The CDR3 runs 13 residues. Trimming left V 4 bases short and J 4 bases short, with 11 bases between. The CDR3 protein is CASSSSPGYEQYF. The CDR3 nucleotides read TGTGCCAGCAGCTCCTCCCCGGGGTACGAGCAGTACTTC.

The chain links TRBV27 to TRBJ2-3, with 11 bases aligning to TRBD2. The V and J ends lost 5 bases and 4 bases, in that order; junction bases with no gene match: 11. The length of the CDR3 is 17 residues. Germline CDR1 is MNHEY and CDR2 is SMNVEV (reference sequence). CDR3 DNA sequence: TGTGCCAGCAGTCCCCGAGCACTAGCGGGAGCGCCAGATACGCAGTATTTT. It is translated as CASSPRALAGAPDTQYF.

The chain is built from TRBV2 and TRBJ2-3; D gene ambiguous. V lost 6 bases and J lost 5, with 21 bases in between. This CDR3 has 16 amino acids. The germline CDR1 and CDR2 sequences are SNHLY and FYNNEI. CDR3 residues: CASRDRIVGLEDTQYF. CDR3 DNA sequence: TGTGCCAGCAGAGACCGGATTGTAGGGCTAGAAGATACGCAGTATTTT.

The rearrangement uses TRBV7-9 and TRBJ1-1; TRBD1 matches at 7 bases. The V gene end was trimmed by 6 bases and the J gene end by 1 base; junction bases not matched to a gene: 5. Germline V lookup: CDR1 SEHNR, CDR2 FQNEAQ (reference sequence). This CDR3 contains 14 residues. CDR3: CASSHRGTNTEAFF. CDR3 in DNA: TGTGCCAGCAGTCACAGGGGTACGAACACTGAAGCTTTCTTT.

The V gene is TRBV11-2, the J gene TRBJ1-2; 9 bases are a match to TRBD1. Trimming cost V 5 bases and J 3 bases; bases outside gene matches: 7. This CDR3 spans 15 amino acids. CDR1 and CDR2 (germline): SGHAT, FQNNGV. DNA for the CDR3: TGTGCCAGCAGCCTCCCGGGACAGGGAGACTATGGCTACACCTTC. Encoded protein: CASSLPGQGDYGYTF.

The V call is TRBV27, the J call TRBJ1-1, with D perhaps matching TRBD1 (5 bases). Trimming removed 6 bases at V and 10 bases at J, with 24 bases between. The CDR3 contains 15 residues. The V gene's germline CDR1 is MNHEY and CDR2 SMNVEV (reference sequence). Here the CDR3 reads CASSPRFGTREAAFF. The CDR3 coding sequence is TGTGCCAGCAGCCCGCGGTTTGGGACGCGGGAGGCAGCTTTCTTT.

V and J are TRBV27 and TRBJ2-7; D unclear. The length of the CDR3 is 12 residues. Germline V CDR1 and CDR2: MNHEY, SMNVEV (reference sequence). The ends were cut back, 6 bases at V and 5 bases at J, with 11 bases in the middle. The CDR3: CASSNLVHEQYF. CDR3 coding DNA: TGTGCCAGCAGCAACCTTGTCCACGAGCAGTACTTC.

The J gene is TRBJ2-5, the V gene TRBV9; a weak D match, TRBD2 (5 bases). Germline lookup yields CDR1 SGDLS and CDR2 YYNGEE. The CDR3 covers 12 residues. Trimming pared 3 bases from V and 7 bases from J, leaving 10 bases between. CDR3: CASSGGEGTQYF. The CDR3 DNA sequence: TGTGCCAGCAGCGGAGGCGAGGGGACCCAGTACTTC.

The chain uses TRBV9 and TRBJ2-7; TRBD2 aligns across 10 bases. Germline V gene data show CDR1 as SGDLS and CDR2 as YYNGEE. The trim removed 3 bases at V and 0 bases at J, leaving 6 bases unmatched. The CDR3 contains 16 residues. The CDR3 region is CASSATSSGGSYEQYF. CDR3 bases: TGTGCCAGCAGCGCAACCTCTAGCGGGGGCTCCTACGAGCAGTACTTC.

The chain uses TRBV7-2 and TRBJ1-1, with TRBD1 as a possible D gene (6 bases). Trimming took 3 bases from V and 1 from J, leaving 12 bases between them. Germline CDR1 reads SGHTA; CDR2 reads FQGNSA. This CDR3 is 15 amino acids long. The CDR3 nucleotides read TGTGCCAGCAGCTTCGGGGACACCAAGAACACTGAAGCTTTCTTT. It specifies CASSFGDTKNTEAFF.

The chain joins TRBV2 to TRBJ1-2, with 9 bases fitting TRBD1. Germline V lookup: CDR1 SNHLY, CDR2 FYNNEI. J lost 2 bases, V lost 4 bases, and 5 bases had no gene match. The CDR3 covers 15 residues. The CDR3 DNA follows: TGTGCCAGCAGTGGATGGGACAGGGTAAACTATGGCTACACCTTC. Translation: CASSGWDRVNYGYTF. Full variable domain (outside the CDR3, taken from reference TRBV2 and TRBJ1-2): EPEVTQTPSHQVTQMGQEVILRCVPISNHLYFYWYRQILGQKVEFLVSFYNNEISEKSEIFDDQFSVERPDGSNFTLKIRSTKLEDSAMYFCASSGWDRVNYGYTFGSGTRLTVV.

This clone came up once. The CDR3 coding sequence is TGTGCCAGCAGTTCTTACGAGACCCAGTACTTC. Protein sequence: CASSSYETQYF. The chain uses TRBV27 and TRBJ2-5; no firm D call. The CDR3 is 11 amino acids. With 4 bases removed from V and 5 bases from J, the gap between germline ends came to 5 bases. CDR1 and CDR2 from the germline V gene are MNHEY and SMNVEV (reference sequence).

The chain is built from TRBV28 and TRBJ1-4; D is perhaps TRBD1 (5 bases). Between the trimmed V and J ends, which lost 6 bases and 8 bases, there was a span of 25 bases. This CDR3 has 17 residues. Germline loops: CDR1 MDHEN, CDR2 SYDVKM. Here the CDR3 reads CASSKEGLGAFLEKLFF. CDR3 bases: TGTGCCAGCAGCAAGGAGGGCCTAGGGGCTTTTCTAGAAAAACTGTTTTTT.